The present entry profiles one T cell receptor beta chain with its context. One end of the junction is discordant with germline, which a read error may explain. The sample belongs to a study of tumor and adjacent non-tumor tissue in lung cancer. A modified ARM-PCR protocol with three rounds of nested PCR amplified TCRbeta. Via MiXCR, TCRdb re-called the multiplex PCR reads, giving one row per CDR3 protein. The table lists approximately 80,000 distinct CDR3 sequences, 80% to 90% of them singletons. Germline V gene sequence: CDR1 MNHEY, CDR2 SMNVEV (reference sequence). The CDR3 runs 16 residues. The template was RNA from unsorted bulk tissue. More than 3 cm separated this lung sample from the edge of the tumor.

The receptor comes from a man aged 55-75 years with non-small cell lung cancer. The sample was distant non-tumor lung tissue. This rearrangement joins TRBV27 to TRBJ2-1; TRBD2 might be the D (6 bases). The CDR3: CASSESSEYPYNVQFF. The CDR3 bases are TGTGCCAGTAGTGAATCTAGCGAGTACCCTTACAATGTGCAGTTCTTC.